This T cell receptor (beta chain) was captured by sequencing in a study of blood T cell repertoires in COVID-19. Study overall: Researchers got acute and convalescent COVID-19 samples from the United States, Italy and Spain. Sample material is recorded as cDNA or gDNA derived from T cells, B-cell-depleted T cells, or PBMCs.

Trimming cost V 2 bases and J 6 bases, with 17 bases left between them. CDR1 is SGHRS and CDR2 is YFSETQ in the germline V gene. CDR3 size: 15 residues. Per the study methods: Reference gene primer amplification in the assay estimated nucleated cell counts. Only in-frame clones appear in the TCRdb table, and some are missing; sequencing was by immunoSEQ multiplex PCR. The V and J calls and clone size come from that table; D and trimming were worked out from the DNA. The sample holds approximately 55,000 clones; around nine tenths are singletons and the top ten take 6% to 7%. Judged by abundance, this clone is medium-sized (0.01 to 0.1%).

This TCR derives from a man between 50 and 59 years old with active COVID-19. Sequencing was performed on peripheral blood. The V and J genes are TRBV5-1 and TRBJ1-1, with TRBD1 as a possible D gene (6 bases). The CDR3: CASSFTGPVGAEAFF. CDR3 nucleotides: TGCGCCAGCAGCTTCACAGGGCCCGTAGGGGCTGAAGCTTTCTTT. Looking up the rest from reference TRBV5-1 and TRBJ1-1 gives the full variable domain: KAGVTQTPRYLIKTRGQQVTLSCSPISGHRSVSWYQQTPGQGLQFLFEYFSETQRNKGNFPGRFSGRQFSNSRSEMNVSTLELGDSALYLCASSFTGPVGAEAFFGQGTRLTVV.